This is a list of T cell receptor beta chains from one sample in a study of spatial heterogeneity in lung cancer. TCRdb redid the calling of the 5' RACE reads with MiXCR, one entry per CDR3 protein. The repertoire consists of 8,500 to 13,000 distinct CDR3 sequences, with about 13% occurring once and the leading ten covering 39%. The starting material was lung tumor tissue, obtained at surgery. Receptors originate from a male donor with early-stage non-small cell lung cancer. The conserved cysteine and the conserved F or W are not part of the CDR3 here.

j_gene	len	v_gene	CDR3aa
TRBJ2-1	10	TRBV20-1	SADAGSNEQF
TRBJ2-7	13	TRBV28	ASETKQGGSYEQY
TRBJ2-1	14	TRBV19	ASSIAPPSPRDEQF
TRBJ2-3	10	TRBV7-2	ASSDSTDTQY
TRBJ2-1	12	TRBV5-1	ASSPSGANNEQF
TRBJ2-1	16	TRBV7-6	ASSLGELGLARNNEQF
TRBJ2-7	12	TRBV5-1	ASSLGGTGGEQY
TRBJ2-1	12	TRBV28	ALRAGGPDNEQF
TRBJ2-6	14	TRBV6-2/TRBV6-3	ASREPGVSGANVLT
TRBJ2-1	13	TRBV29-1	SVEPPGGFYNEQF
TRBJ2-1	12	TRBV5-1	ASSGRMTYNEQF
TRBJ2-5	13	TRBV5-5	ASSPGRGQGETQY
TRBJ1-2	13	TRBV7-9	ASTPRRGGKFGYT
TRBJ1-5	11	TRBV5-5	ASSLDPNQPQH
TRBJ2-3	11	TRBV10-3	ASTSGGSDTQY
TRBJ2-7	14	TRBV20-1	SARGPTGVYLYEQY
TRBJ2-3	13	TRBV5-6	ASSPDGSSTDTQY
TRBJ2-3	13	TRBV3-1	ASSQSWGGTDTQY